This T cell receptor (beta chain) was documented in a study of OX40 agonist ivuxolimab in advanced cancers. Study-level background: The dose-escalation group included hepatocellular carcinoma, melanoma, renal cell carcinoma and head and neck cancer. Overall study results and limits: Relatively little clonal expansion, among the lowest observed, appeared in partial responders at 0.1-3.0 mg/kg.

Germline CDR1 GTSNPN, CDR2 SVGIG (reference sequence). CDR3 length: 17 amino acids. The trim removed 3 bases at V and 5 bases at J, leaving 13 bases unmatched. Produced via immunoSEQ multiplex PCR; TCRdb's table is partial and in-frame only. The table includes some 86,000 clones, 91% detected once. On this clone itself: No antigen is known for it.

The chain couples TRBV30 to TRBJ1-6; 7 bases line up with TRBD1. The TCR comes from an adult with an advanced solid tumor such as melanoma, head and neck, liver or kidney cancer. Here the sequenced sample was CD4+ or CD8+ T cells sorted from blood, taken in a trial of the OX40 agonist ivuxolimab. The CDR3: CAWSDSPGQKNNSPLHF. The CDR3 DNA is TGTGCCTGGAGCGACTCTCCGGGACAGAAGAATAATTCACCCCTCCACTTT. The entire variable domain, with the rest obtained from reference TRBV30 and TRBJ1-6, is as follows: SQTIHQWPATLVQPVGSPLSLECTVEGTSNPNLYWYRQAAGRGLQLLFYSVGIGQISSEVPQNLSASRPQDRQFILSSKKLLLSDSGFYLCAWSDSPGQKNNSPLHFGNGTRLTVT.